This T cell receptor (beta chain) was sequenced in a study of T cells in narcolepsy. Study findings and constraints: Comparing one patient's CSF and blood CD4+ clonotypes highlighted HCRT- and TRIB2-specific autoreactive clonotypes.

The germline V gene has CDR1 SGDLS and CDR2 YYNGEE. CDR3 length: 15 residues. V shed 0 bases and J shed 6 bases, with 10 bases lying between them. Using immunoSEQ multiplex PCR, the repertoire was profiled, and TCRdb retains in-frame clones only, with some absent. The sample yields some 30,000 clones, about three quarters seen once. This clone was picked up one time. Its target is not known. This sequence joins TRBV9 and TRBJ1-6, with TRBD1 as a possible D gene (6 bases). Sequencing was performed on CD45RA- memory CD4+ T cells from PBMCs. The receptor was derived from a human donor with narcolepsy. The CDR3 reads CASSVVQGPNSPLHF. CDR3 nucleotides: TGTGCCAGCAGCGTAGTACAGGGACCTAATTCACCCCTCCACTTT.